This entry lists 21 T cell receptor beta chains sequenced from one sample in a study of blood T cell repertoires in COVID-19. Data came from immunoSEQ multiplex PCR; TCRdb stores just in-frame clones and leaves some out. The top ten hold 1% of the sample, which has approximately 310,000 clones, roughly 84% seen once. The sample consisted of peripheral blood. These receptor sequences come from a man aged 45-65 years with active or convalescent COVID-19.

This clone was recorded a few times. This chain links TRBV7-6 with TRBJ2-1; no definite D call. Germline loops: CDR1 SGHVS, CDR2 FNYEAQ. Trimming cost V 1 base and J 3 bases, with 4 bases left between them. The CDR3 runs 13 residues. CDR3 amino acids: CASSLDIYNEQFF. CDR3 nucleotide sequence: TGTGCCAGCAGCTTAGATATCTACAATGAGCAGTTCTTC.

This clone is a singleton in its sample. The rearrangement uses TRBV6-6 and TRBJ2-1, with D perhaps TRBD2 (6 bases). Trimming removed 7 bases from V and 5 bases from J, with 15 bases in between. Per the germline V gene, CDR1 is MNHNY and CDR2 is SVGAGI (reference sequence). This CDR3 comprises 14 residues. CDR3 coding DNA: TGTGCCAGCAAAAACCCGGGAGTTCACAATGAGCAGTTCTTC. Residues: CASKNPGVHNEQFF.

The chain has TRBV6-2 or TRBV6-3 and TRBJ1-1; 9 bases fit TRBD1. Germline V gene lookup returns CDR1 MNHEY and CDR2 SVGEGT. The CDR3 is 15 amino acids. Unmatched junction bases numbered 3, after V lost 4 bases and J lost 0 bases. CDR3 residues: CASSSRQGVNTEAFF. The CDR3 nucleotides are TGTGCCAGCAGTTCACGACAGGGGGTGAACACTGAAGCTTTCTTT.

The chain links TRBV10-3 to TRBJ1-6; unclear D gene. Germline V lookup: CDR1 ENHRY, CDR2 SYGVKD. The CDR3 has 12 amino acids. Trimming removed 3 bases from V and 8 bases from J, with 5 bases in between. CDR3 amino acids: CAISDGDSPLHF. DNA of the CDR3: TGTGCCATCAGTGACGGGGATTCACCCCTCCACTTT.

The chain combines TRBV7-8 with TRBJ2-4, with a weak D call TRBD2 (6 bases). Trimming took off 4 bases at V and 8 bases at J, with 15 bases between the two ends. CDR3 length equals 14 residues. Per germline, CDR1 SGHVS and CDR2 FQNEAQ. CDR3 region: CASSSTSTRDIQYF. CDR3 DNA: TGTGCCAGCAGCTCGACTAGTACGAGAGACATTCAGTACTTC.

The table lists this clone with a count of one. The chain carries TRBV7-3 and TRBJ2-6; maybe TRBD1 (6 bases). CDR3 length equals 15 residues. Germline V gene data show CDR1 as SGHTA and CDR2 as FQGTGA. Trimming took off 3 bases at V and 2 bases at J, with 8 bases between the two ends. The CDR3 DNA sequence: TGTGCCAGCAGCTTGGGGGCCCCTGGGGCCAACGTCCTGACTTTC. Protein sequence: CASSLGAPGANVLTF.

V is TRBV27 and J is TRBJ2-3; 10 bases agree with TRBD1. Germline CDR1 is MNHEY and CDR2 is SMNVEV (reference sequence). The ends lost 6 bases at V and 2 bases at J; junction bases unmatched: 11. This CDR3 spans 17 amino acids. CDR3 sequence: CASSASWDRGLTDTQYF. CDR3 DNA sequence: TGTGCCAGCAGCGCAAGTTGGGACAGGGGACTCACAGATACGCAGTATTTT.

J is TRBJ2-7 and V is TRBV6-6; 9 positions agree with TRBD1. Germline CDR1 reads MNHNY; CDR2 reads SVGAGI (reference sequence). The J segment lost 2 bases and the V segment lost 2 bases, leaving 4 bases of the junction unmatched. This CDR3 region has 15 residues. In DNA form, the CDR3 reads TGTGCCAGCAGTTACCCGGGACAGGGCACCTACGAGCAGTACTTC. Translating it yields CASSYPGQGTYEQYF.

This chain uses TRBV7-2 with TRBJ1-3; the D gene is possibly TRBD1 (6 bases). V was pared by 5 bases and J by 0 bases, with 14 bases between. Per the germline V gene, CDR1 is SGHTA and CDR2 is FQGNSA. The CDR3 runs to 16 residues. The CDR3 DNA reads TGTGCCAGCAGCCCACAGGGCGCTTCCTCTGGAAACACCATATATTTT. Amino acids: CASSPQGASSGNTIYF.

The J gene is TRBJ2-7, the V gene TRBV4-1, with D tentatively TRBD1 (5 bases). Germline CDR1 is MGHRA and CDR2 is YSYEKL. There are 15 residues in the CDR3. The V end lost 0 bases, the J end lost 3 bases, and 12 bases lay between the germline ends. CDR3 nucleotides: TGCGCCAGCAGCCAAGAGGGGCGGAGCAGCTACGAGCAGTACTTC. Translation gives CASSQEGRSSYEQYF.

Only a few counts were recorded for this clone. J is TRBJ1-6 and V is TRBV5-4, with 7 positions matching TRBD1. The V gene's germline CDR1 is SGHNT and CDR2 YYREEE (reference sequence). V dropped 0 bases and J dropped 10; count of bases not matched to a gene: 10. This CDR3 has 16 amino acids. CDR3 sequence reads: CASSLGTGEVKSPLHF. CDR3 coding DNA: TGTGCCAGCAGCTTGGGTACAGGGGAGGTTAAATCACCCCTCCACTTT.

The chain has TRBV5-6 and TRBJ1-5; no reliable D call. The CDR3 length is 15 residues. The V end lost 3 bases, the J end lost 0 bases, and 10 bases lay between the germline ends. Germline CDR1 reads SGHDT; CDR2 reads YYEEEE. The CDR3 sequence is CASSYSGYSNQPQHF. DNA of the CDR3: TGTGCCAGCAGCTACAGTGGATATAGCAATCAGCCCCAGCATTTT. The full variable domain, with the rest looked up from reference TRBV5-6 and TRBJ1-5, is DAGVTQSPTHLIKTRGQQVTLRCSPKSGHDTVSWYQQALGQGPQFIFQYYEEEERQRGNFPDRFSGHQFPNYSSELNVNALLLGDSALYLCASSYSGYSNQPQHFGDGTRLSIL.

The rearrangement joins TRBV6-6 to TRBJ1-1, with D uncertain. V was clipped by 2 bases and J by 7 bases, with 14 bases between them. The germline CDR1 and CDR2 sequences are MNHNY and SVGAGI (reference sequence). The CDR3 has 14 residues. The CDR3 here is CASSYPRQALEAFF. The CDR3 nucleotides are TGTGCCAGCAGTTACCCCCGGCAGGCGCTTGAAGCTTTCTTT.

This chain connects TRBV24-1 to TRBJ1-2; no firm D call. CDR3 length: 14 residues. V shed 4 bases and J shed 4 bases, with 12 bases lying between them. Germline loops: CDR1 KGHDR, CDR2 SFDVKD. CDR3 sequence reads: CATSEPDTLYGYTF. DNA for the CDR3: TGTGCCACCAGTGAACCAGACACCCTCTATGGCTACACCTTC.

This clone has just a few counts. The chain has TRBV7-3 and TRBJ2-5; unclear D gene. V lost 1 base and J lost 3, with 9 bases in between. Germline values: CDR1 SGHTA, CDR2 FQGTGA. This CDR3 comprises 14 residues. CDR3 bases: TGTGCCAGCAGCTTAAGCGCTGCGGAAGAGACCCAGTACTTC. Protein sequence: CASSLSAAEETQYF.

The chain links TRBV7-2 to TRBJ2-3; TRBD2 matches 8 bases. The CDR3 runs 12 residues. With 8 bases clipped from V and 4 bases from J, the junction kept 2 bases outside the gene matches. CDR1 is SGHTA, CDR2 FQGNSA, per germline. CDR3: CASREGADTQYF. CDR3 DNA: TGTGCCAGCCGGGAGGGCGCAGATACGCAGTATTTT.

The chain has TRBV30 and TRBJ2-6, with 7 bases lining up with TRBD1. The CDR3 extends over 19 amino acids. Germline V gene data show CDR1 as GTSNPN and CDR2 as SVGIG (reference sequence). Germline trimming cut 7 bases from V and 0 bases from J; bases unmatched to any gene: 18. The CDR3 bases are TGTGCCTCTGACCGTTTAGGGGGCGGGCAGGCCTCTGGGGCCAACGTCCTGACTTTC. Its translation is CASDRLGGGQASGANVLTF.

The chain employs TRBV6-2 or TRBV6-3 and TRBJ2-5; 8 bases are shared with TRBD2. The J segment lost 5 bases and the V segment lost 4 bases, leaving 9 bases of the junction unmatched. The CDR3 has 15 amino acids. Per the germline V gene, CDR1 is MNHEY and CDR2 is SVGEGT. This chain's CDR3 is CASSSFDRLAETQYF. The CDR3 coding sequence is TGTGCCAGCAGTTCCTTCGATCGACTAGCGGAGACCCAGTACTTC.

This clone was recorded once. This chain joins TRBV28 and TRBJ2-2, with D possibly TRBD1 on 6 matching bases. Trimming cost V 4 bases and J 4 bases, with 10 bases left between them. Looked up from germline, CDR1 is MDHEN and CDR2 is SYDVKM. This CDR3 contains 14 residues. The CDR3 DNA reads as TGTGCCAGCAGTTCACAGGGTCTCACCGGGGAGCTGTTTTTT. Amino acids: CASSSQGLTGELFF.

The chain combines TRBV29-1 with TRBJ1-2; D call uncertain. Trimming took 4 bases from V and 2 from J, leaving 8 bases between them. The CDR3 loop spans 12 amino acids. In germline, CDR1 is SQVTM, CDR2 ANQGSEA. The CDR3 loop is CSVAQQNYGYTF. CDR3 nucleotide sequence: TGCAGCGTTGCCCAACAAAACTATGGCTACACCTTC.

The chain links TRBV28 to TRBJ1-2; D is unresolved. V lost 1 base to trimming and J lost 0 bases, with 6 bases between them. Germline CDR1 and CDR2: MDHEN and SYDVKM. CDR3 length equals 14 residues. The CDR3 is CASSLLGANYGYTF. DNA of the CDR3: TGTGCCAGCAGTTTATTGGGAGCTAACTATGGCTACACCTTC.